A single sample is the source of the 2 T cell receptor beta chains below, sequenced in a study of T cell responses to AZD1222 COVID-19 vaccine (dated by TCRdb to 2020 to 2023). Receptors were amplified or captured by the immunoSEQ multiplex PCR assay. Entries here come from immuneACCESS through TCRdb and include only in-frame sequences with V and J called. Some clones fail to appear in such tables; in the studies checked, an unresolved V gene covers under half of the shortfall, and the cause of the remainder is unknown. Within this sample are about 27,000 clones, with approximately 92% of them counted one time only. The biggest ten clones account for roughly 8.8% of the sample. The sample's time point label is to be understood as: about 28 days (+/-7) after the second vaccine dose. This material consisted of peripheral blood, taken 28 days after the second AZD1222 dose. The receptors derive from an adult who received the AZD1222 COVID-19 vaccine.

This chain uses TRBV18 with TRBJ2-7; D is ambiguous. The CDR3 covers 14 residues. V shed 0 bases and J shed 6 bases, with 12 bases lying between them. From germline, CDR1 is KGHSH and CDR2 LQKENI. The CDR3 loop reads CASSPPLTLREQYF. In DNA, the CDR3 is TGTGCCAGCTCACCACCCCTGACCCTCCGCGAGCAGTACTTC.

This chain joins TRBV19 and TRBJ1-1; no firm D call. V was trimmed by 2 bases and J by 4 bases, leaving 8 bases between them. This CDR3 is built from 13 residues. Germline CDR1 and CDR2: LNHDA and SQIVND (reference sequence). CDR3 DNA: TGTGCCAGTAGTATACAAGGGTTCACTGAAGCTTTCTTT. Amino acid sequence: CASSIQGFTEAFF.